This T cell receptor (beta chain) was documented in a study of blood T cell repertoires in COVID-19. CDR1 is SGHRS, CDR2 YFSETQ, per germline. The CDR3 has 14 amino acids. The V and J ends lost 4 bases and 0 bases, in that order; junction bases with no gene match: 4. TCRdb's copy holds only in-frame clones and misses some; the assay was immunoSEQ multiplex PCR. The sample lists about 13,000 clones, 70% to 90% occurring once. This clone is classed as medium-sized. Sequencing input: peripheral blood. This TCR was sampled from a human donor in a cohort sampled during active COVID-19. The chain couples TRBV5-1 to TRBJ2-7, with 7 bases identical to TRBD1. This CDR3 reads CASSVRDSSYEQYF. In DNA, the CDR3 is TGCGCCAGCAGCGTCCGGGACAGCTCCTACGAGCAGTACTTC.